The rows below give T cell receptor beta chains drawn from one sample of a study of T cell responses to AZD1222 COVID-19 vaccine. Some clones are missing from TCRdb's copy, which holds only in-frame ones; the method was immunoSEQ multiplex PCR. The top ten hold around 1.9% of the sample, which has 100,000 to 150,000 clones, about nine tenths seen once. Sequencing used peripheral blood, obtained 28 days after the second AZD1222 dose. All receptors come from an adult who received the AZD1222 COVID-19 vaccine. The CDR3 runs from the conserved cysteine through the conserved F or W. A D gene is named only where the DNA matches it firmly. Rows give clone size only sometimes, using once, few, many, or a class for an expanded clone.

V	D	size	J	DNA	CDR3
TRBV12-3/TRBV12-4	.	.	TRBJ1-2	TGTGCCAGCACCCTATCCCGTGTTGGCTACACCTTC	CASTLSRVGYTF
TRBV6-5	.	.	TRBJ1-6	TGTGCCAGCAGTTACCTTTCCCCAGGGGATAATTCACCCCTCCACTTT	CASSYLSPGDNSPLHF
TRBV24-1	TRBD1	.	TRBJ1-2	TGTGCCACCAGTGATTGGGACAGGAACTATGGCTACACCTTC	CATSDWDRNYGYTF
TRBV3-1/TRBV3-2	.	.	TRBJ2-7	TGTGCCAGCAGCCAAGGAGCTATCTACGAGCAGTACTTC	CASSQGAIYEQYF
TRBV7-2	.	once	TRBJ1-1	TGTGCCAGCAGCCCGCAGATGAACACTGAAGCTTTCTTT	CASSPQMNTEAFF
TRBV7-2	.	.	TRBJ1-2	TGTGCCAGCAGCTTATGGGGGGGGACGAACTATGGCTACACCTTC	CASSLWGGTNYGYTF
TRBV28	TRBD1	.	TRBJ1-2	TGTGCCAGCAGTTTATCTATACCTCGGACAGGGTCGAGCTATGGCTACACCTTC	CASSLSIPRTGSSYGYTF
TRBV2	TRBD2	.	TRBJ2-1	TGTGCCAGCAGTGGGACTAGCGGGGGCAGCGGTGAGCAGTTCTTC	CASSGTSGGSGEQFF
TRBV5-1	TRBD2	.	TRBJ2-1	TGCGCCAGCAGCTGGGGGACTAGCGCTACCAATGAGCAGTTCTTC	CASSWGTSATNEQFF
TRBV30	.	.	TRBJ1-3	TGTGCCTGGAGTGTGGGGAACTCTGGAAACACCATATATTTT	CAWSVGNSGNTIYF
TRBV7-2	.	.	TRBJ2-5	TGTGCCAGCAGCTTAGCGGGGGCCCGGGAAGAGACCCAGTACTTC	CASSLAGAREETQYF
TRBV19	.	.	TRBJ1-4	TGTGCCAGTAGTATGGTCGGCAGGGAATTGTTTTTT	CASSMVGRELFF
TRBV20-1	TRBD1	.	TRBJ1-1	TGCAGTGCCCCAGGGGGCGGGAGGGCTTTCTTT	CSAPGGGRAFF
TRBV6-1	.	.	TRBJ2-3	TGTGCCAGCAGTGAGACTAGTGATACGCAGTATTTT	CASSETSDTQYF
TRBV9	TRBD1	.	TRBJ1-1	TGTGCCAGCAGCTCCGGACAGGGGGCTGGTACTGAAGCTTTCTTT	CASSSGQGAGTEAFF
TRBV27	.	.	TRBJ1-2	TGTGCCAGTAGGGACACGGGCGTCTACTATGGCTACACCTTC	CASRDTGVYYGYTF
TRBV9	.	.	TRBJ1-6	TGTGCCAGCAGCGTCACAGGTTTAAGCTCCTATAATTCACCCCTCCACTTT	CASSVTGLSSYNSPLHF
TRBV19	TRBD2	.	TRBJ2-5	TGTGCCAGTAGTATAATTCCGGGACTACTAGTTCAAGAGACCCAGTACTTC	CASSIIPGLLVQETQYF
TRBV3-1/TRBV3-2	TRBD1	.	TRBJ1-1	TGTGCCACCTCCGGGACAGGGGGTTTCACTGAAGCTTTCTTT	CATSGTGGFTEAFF
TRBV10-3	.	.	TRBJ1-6	TGTGCCATCAGTGAGTTCAGAGGGGGAGATAATTCACCCCTCCACTTT	CAISEFRGGDNSPLHF
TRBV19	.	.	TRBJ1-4	TGTGCCAGTAGGGCCTTGTCAACTAATGAAAAACTGTTTTTT	CASRALSTNEKLFF
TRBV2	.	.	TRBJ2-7	TGTGCCAGCAGTGTCCAGGGTGGATTGGGCGAGCAGTACTTC	CASSVQGGLGEQYF
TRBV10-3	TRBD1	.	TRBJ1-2	TGTGCCATCAGTTACCGGGACAGGGGCACCTATGGCTACACCTTC	CAISYRDRGTYGYTF